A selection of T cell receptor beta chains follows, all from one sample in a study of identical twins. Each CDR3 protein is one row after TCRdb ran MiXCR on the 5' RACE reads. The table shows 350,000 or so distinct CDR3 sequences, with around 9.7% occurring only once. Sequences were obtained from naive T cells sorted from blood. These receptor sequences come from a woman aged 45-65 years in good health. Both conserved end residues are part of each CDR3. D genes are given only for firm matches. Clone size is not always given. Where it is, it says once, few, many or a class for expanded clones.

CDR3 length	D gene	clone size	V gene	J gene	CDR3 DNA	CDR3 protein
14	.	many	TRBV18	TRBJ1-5	TGTGCCAGCTCACCGGGATATAGCAATCAGCCCCAGCATTTT	CASSPGYSNQPQHF
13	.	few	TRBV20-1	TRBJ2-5	TGCAGTGCTAGAAAGGGGTACCAAGAGACCCAGTACTTC	CSARKGYQETQYF
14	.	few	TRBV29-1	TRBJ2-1	TGCAGCTTTTACCCCCGGGACGGCGACTTTGAGCAGTTCTTC	CSFYPRDGDFEQFF
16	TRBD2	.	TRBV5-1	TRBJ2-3	TGCGCCAGCAGCCTGGGGACTAGCAAAAACACAGATACGCAGTATTTT	CASSLGTSKNTDTQYF
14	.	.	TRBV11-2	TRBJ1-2	TGTGCCAGCAGCGGGCCGGGCCCTGATGATGGCTACACCTTC	CASSGPGPDDGYTF
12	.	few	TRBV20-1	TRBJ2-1	TGCAGTGCCATAGACGTGGGGAGGAGTAAGTTCTTC	CSAIDVGRSKFF
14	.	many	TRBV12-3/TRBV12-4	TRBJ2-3	TGTGCCAGCAGTTCGAGGGTATTCACAGATACGCAGTATTTT	CASSSRVFTDTQYF
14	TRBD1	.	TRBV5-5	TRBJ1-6	TGTGCCAGCAGCTCGGGACAGATTAATTCACCCCTCCACTTT	CASSSGQINSPLHF
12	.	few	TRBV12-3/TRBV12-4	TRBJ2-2	TGTGCCAGCAGGCCCACGGGCGGGGAGCTGTTTTTT	CASRPTGGELFF
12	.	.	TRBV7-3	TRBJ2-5	TGTGCCAGCGGCTTCGCCGGGGGGACCCAGTACTTC	CASGFAGGTQYF
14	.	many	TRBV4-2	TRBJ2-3	TGTGCCAGCAGTCTCAGACAAGCCACAGATACGCAGTATTTT	CASSLRQATDTQYF
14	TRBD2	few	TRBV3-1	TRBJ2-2	TGTGCCAGCAGCCCTGGACTAGCGGGAGGGGAGCTGTTTTTT	CASSPGLAGGELFF
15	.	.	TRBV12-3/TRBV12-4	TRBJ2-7	TGTGCCAGCAGTTTTAGGGCGGTTACAGACTACGAGCAGTACTTC	CASSFRAVTDYEQYF
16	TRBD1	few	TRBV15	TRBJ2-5	TGTGCCACCAGCAGAGACGGACAGGGGACGCCGGAGACCCAGTACTTC	CATSRDGQGTPETQYF
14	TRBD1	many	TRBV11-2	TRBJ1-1	TGTGCCAGCAGCAACGCCGACAGGGTAACTGAAGCTTTCTTT	CASSNADRVTEAFF
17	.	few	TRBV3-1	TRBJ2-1	TGTGCCAGCAGCCAAGATTTGGTAGGGAGCTCCTACAATGAGCAGTTCTTC	CASSQDLVGSSYNEQFF
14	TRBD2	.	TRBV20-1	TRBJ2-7	TGCAGTGCTCCGATTTTCGGGGGGACCTACGAGCAGTACTTC	CSAPIFGGTYEQYF
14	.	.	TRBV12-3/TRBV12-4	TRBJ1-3	TGTGCCAGCAGCCCGGACGGCTCTGGAAACACCATATATTTT	CASSPDGSGNTIYF
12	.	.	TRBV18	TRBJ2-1	TGTGCCAGCTCACCTTTGTACAGTGAGCAGTTCTTC	CASSPLYSEQFF
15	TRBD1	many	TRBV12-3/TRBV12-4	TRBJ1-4	TGTGCCAGCAGTTCCGGACAGGGCTTGGGTGAAAAACTGTTTTTT	CASSSGQGLGEKLFF
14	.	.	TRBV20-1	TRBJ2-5	TGCAGTGCTAGAGATCCGGCCGAGGGGGGCACCCAGTACTTC	CSARDPAEGGTQYF
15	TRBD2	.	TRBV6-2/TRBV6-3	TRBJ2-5	TGTGCCTACCCCCCCAGCGGGGGGGAGGGAGAGACCCAGTACTTC	CAYPPSGGEGETQYF
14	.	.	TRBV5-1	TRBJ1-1	TGCGCCAGCAGCCCACAGGTCATGAACACTGAAGCTTTCTTT	CASSPQVMNTEAFF
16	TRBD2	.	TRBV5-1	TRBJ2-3	TGCGCCAGCAGCACGCCCCTAGCGGGAGGAACAGATACGCAGTATTTT	CASSTPLAGGTDTQYF
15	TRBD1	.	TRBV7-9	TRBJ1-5	TGTGCCAGCAGCCCCCCGGGACAGGGGAATCAGCCCCAGCATTTT	CASSPPGQGNQPQHF
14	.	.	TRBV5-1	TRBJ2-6	TGCGCCAGCAGCCCGGTCGGGGGGGCCAACGTCCTGACTTTC	CASSPVGGANVLTF
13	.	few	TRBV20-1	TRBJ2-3	TGCAGTGCTAGGGACGCTGGCACAGATACGCAGTATTTT	CSARDAGTDTQYF
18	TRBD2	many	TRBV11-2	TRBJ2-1	TGTGCCAGCATGGTAGGGACTAGTGCGTTATCTTCACAAAGTGAGCAGTTCTTC	CASMVGTSALSSQSEQFF
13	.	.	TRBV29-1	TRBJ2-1	TGCAGCGTTCGTAGGGGCAACTACAATGAGCAGTTCTTC	CSVRRGNYNEQFF
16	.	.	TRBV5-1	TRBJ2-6	TGCGCCAGCCGCCCCACTGGACGCTCTGGGGCCAACGTCCTGACTTTC	CASRPTGRSGANVLTF
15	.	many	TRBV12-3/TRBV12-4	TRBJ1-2	TGTGCCAGCAGTTTATTACCCTTGGGGGTGGATGGCTACACCTTC	CASSLLPLGVDGYTF
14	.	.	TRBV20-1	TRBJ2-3	TGCAGTGCTGACACTGGCAGGCCCACAGATACGCAGTATTTT	CSADTGRPTDTQYF
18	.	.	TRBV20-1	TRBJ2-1	TGCAGTGCTAGCTCGGCTAGCGCCGACGTCAGCTCCTACAATGAGCAGTTCTTC	CSASSASADVSSYNEQFF
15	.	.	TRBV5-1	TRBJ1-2	TGCGCCAGCAGCCCCCCGGACACCCCTAACTATGGCTACACCTTC	CASSPPDTPNYGYTF
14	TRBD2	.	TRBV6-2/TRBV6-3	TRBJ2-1	TGTGCCAGCAGATTTAGCGGGACCCACAATGAGCAGTTCTTC	CASRFSGTHNEQFF
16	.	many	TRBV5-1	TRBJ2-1	TGCGCCAGCAGTTGGGGTGGCAGCCCTTCATTCAATGAGCAGTTCTTC	CASSWGGSPSFNEQFF
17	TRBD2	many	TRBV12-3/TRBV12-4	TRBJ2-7	TGTGCCAGCAGTCACCGATGGGGACTAGCGGACTATTACGAGCAGTACTTC	CASSHRWGLADYYEQYF